Following are 24 T cell receptor beta chains from one sample sequenced in a study of shared clonotypes between healthy human individuals (dated by TCRdb to about 2020). Libraries were built with the immunoSEQ multiplex PCR assay. In its TCRdb copy, this immuneACCESS table keeps in-frame sequences only and misses some clones. Where compared with another copy, unresolved V genes explain less than half of these, and the others have no known cause. The sample yields 1 million to 1.2 million clones; approximately 80% were counted once. The top ten clones comprise about 0.94% of the sample. The sequenced material came from memory CD4+ T cells from PBMCs. The cell subset or site label of this sample denotes: CD45RA-negative fraction. The receptors derive from a man in his late teens or twenties in good health. Some clones in this sample may be carry-over from other donors' samples.

Comment on this clone: This sequence may be a read error, since a much larger clone differs from it by one base. The CDR3 nucleotides are TGTGCCTGGAGTAACGGGGCGGGAGATCAGCCCCAGCATTTT. Amino acids: CAWSNGAGDQPQHF. The J gene is TRBJ1-5, the V gene TRBV30, with D perhaps TRBD1 (5 bases). CDR1 and CDR2 (germline): GTSNPN, SVGIG (reference sequence). The V end was cut by 2 bases, the J end by 5 bases, with 13 bases between. The CDR3 runs to 14 residues.

This chain connects TRBV4-1 to TRBJ1-2, with D unresolved. Germline-derived CDR1 and CDR2 are MGHRA and YSYEKL. The CDR3 consists of 14 residues. V was shortened by 1 base and J by 1 base, with 7 bases between the two germline ends. Here the CDR3 reads CASSQGAFNYGYTF. CDR3 sequence (DNA): TGCGCCAGCAGCCAAGGTGCCTTTAACTATGGCTACACCTTC.

The rearrangement joins TRBV7-3 to TRBJ2-7; D is ambiguous. With 4 bases removed from V and 8 bases from J, the gap between germline ends came to 15 bases. In germline, CDR1 is SGHTA, CDR2 FQGTGA. There are 13 residues in the CDR3. CDR3 sequence reads: CASSSTSNDKQYF. The CDR3 DNA follows: TGTGCCAGCAGCTCGACCTCGAACGATAAGCAGTACTTC.

The V gene is TRBV9, the J gene TRBJ2-5; TRBD2 aligns across 14 bases. CDR3 length equals 16 residues. Germline V gene sequence: CDR1 SGDLS, CDR2 YYNGEE. After removal of 4 bases from V and 4 bases from J, the junction contained 6 bases not matched to a gene. The CDR3 DNA is TGTGCCAGCAGCCATAGACTAGCGGGAGGGGCAGAGACCCAGTACTTC. Residues: CASSHRLAGGAETQYF.

As regards this clone: At the DNA level, this CDR3 is encoded by other sequences in the same sample as well. The chain combines TRBV4-1 with TRBJ2-3, with D perhaps assigned TRBD1 or TRBD2 (5 bases each). The CDR3 has 14 residues. Between the trimmed V and J ends, which lost 1 base and 2 bases, there was a span of 7 bases. Germline V CDR1 and CDR2: MGHRA, YSYEKL. CDR3 coding DNA: TGCGCCAGCAGCCAAGGGGGGTCCACAGATACGCAGTATTTT. It codes for CASSQGGSTDTQYF.

The rearrangement links TRBV5-4 to TRBJ1-1; D is perhaps TRBD1 (6 bases). CDR1 is SGHNT, CDR2 YYREEE, per germline (reference sequence). V lost 0 bases and J 10 bases, leaving 19 bases between the germline ends. This CDR3 has 15 amino acids. The CDR3 nucleotides are TGTGCCAGCAGCTTGGTGGGGGAGACGGGGGGCTCAGCTTTCTTT. Protein: CASSLVGETGGSAFF.

The genes are TRBV25-1 and TRBJ2-7; D is perhaps TRBD2 (6 bases). CDR3 length: 16 amino acids. Deletions cut 2 bases from V and 5 bases from J, with 19 bases between. The V gene's germline CDR1 is MGHDK and CDR2 SYGVNS. The CDR3: CASSEGKAGLPHEQYF. The CDR3, as DNA: TGTGCCAGCAGTGAAGGCAAGGCGGGGCTCCCCCACGAGCAGTACTTC.

This clone was detected only a few times. The chain uses TRBV7-2 and TRBJ2-5, with unresolved D. V lost 5 bases and J 11 bases, leaving 12 bases between the germline ends. The CDR3 is 11 amino acids. Germline values: CDR1 SGHTA, CDR2 FQGNSA. The CDR3, as DNA: TGTGCCAGCAGCACCCTCGGTGGGCAGTACTTC. This sequence encodes CASSTLGGQYF.

This CDR3 is CASSQDRTENIQYF. DNA for the CDR3: TGCGCCAGCAGCCAAGATCGTACAGAAAACATTCAGTACTTC. The chain joins TRBV4-1 to TRBJ2-4; D gene unclear. Trimming stripped 0 bases from V and 5 bases from J, with 8 bases between. This CDR3 spans 14 amino acids. Germline V lookup: CDR1 MGHRA, CDR2 YSYEKL.

The CDR3 DNA follows: TGTGCCAGTAGTTCCTTAACCTCCGGGACTGTCCTGGGGCAGCCCCAGCATTTT. Protein: CASSSLTSGTVLGQPQHF. The genes are TRBV19 and TRBJ1-5; possibly TRBD1 for D (5 bases). Per germline, CDR1 LNHDA and CDR2 SQIVND (reference sequence). V was pared by 5 bases and J by 7 bases, with 27 bases between. There are 18 residues in the CDR3.

The rearrangement uses TRBV18 and TRBJ1-2; perhaps TRBD1 as D (6 bases). The CDR3 is 15 residues long. Germline lookup yields CDR1 KGHSH and CDR2 LQKENI. Trimming took off 3 bases at V and 6 bases at J, with 17 bases between the two ends. The chain's CDR3 is CASSPFEVGGHGYTF. CDR3 nucleotide sequence: TGTGCCAGCTCACCGTTCGAGGTGGGGGGCCATGGCTACACCTTC.

This clone was picked up one time. The chain is built from TRBV9 and TRBJ2-6; D ambiguous. The CDR3 loop spans 13 amino acids. V was cut by 4 bases and J by 11 bases, with 13 bases left in between. Germline CDR1 SGDLS, CDR2 YYNGEE. DNA for the CDR3: TGTGCCAGCAGCAGACGACACCCGGACGTCCTGACTTTC. This encodes CASSRRHPDVLTF.

The V call is TRBV9, the J call TRBJ2-3, with no clear D. Germline V lookup: CDR1 SGDLS, CDR2 YYNGEE. V was shortened by 3 bases and J by 4 bases, with 12 bases between the two germline ends. CDR3 length: 14 residues. DNA for the CDR3: TGTGCCAGCAGCGCAACTCACCTTCCAGATACGCAGTATTTT. This encodes CASSATHLPDTQYF. Full variable domain (missing parts from reference TRBV9 and TRBJ2-3): DSGVTQTPKHLITATGQRVTLRCSPRSGDLSVYWYQQSLDQGLQFLIQYYNGEERAKGNILERFSAQQFPDLHSELNLSSLELGDSALYFCASSATHLPDTQYFGPGTRLTVL.

The V call is TRBV7-2, the J call TRBJ2-3; D perhaps matches TRBD2 (6 bases). Germline-derived CDR1 and CDR2 are SGHTA and FQGNSA. The CDR3 spans 15 residues. V lost 1 base and J 5 bases, leaving 13 bases between the germline ends. Here the CDR3 DNA reads TGTGCCAGCAGCTTAGGAGGGACTCCGAAAGATACGCAGTATTTT. As protein: CASSLGGTPKDTQYF.

V and J are TRBV28 and TRBJ2-1; a weak D match, TRBD2 (5 bases). From germline, CDR1 is MDHEN and CDR2 SYDVKM. The V and J ends lost 8 bases and 3 bases respectively, with 14 bases between them. This CDR3 contains 14 residues. DNA of the CDR3: TGTGCCAGCGGGAGCTACCTACTCTACAATGAGCAGTTCTTC. Translation gives CASGSYLLYNEQFF.

V gene TRBV11-2 combines with J gene TRBJ2-1; the D gene is possibly TRBD2 (6 bases). Trimming cost V 5 bases and J 6 bases, with 17 bases left between them. From germline, CDR1 is SGHAT and CDR2 FQNNGV. The CDR3 contains 15 residues. CDR3 protein: CASSPGSRDRNEQFF. In nucleotides, the CDR3 is TGTGCCAGCAGCCCCGGGAGCCGGGACCGCAATGAGCAGTTCTTC.

V is TRBV11-2 and J is TRBJ2-2; D is uncertain. There are 16 residues in the CDR3. Germline V gene data show CDR1 as SGHAT and CDR2 as FQNNGV. V lost 1 base and J 2 bases, leaving 11 bases between the germline ends. The CDR3 loop reads CASSLGTNRNTGELFF. The CDR3 nucleotides are TGTGCCAGCAGCTTAGGGACCAACAGAAACACCGGGGAGCTGTTTTTT.

The J gene is TRBJ2-1, the V gene TRBV7-2; D remains unclear. V lost 7 bases, J lost 6 bases, and 19 bases lay in between. Germline V gives CDR1 SGHTA, CDR2 FQGNSA. The CDR3 totals 15 residues. The CDR3 DNA sequence: TGTGCCAGCACCTCCCCCCGCGTCCGTCCCAATGAGCAGTTCTTC. Its protein product is CASTSPRVRPNEQFF. Combining the CDR3 with reference TRBV7-2 and TRBJ2-1 gives the whole variable domain GAGVSQSPSNKVTEKGKDVELRCDPISGHTALYWYRQSLGQGLEFLIYFQGNSAPDKSGLPSDRFSAERTGGSVSTLTIQRTQQEDSAVYLCASTSPRVRPNEQFFGPGTRLTVL.

This clone was counted a few times. V and J are TRBV4-2 and TRBJ2-3; 13 bases are a match to TRBD2. V was clipped by 2 bases and J by 4 bases; unmatched bases: 3. Germline assignment: CDR1 LGHNA and CDR2 YNFKEQ. The CDR3 runs to 16 residues. CDR3: CASSQTSGRAADTQYF. Written as DNA, the CDR3 is TGTGCCAGCAGCCAAACTAGCGGGAGGGCCGCAGATACGCAGTATTTT.

A note on this clone: A clone one base away is much larger, so this may be a read error. V is TRBV6-1 and J is TRBJ1-1; TRBD1 matches at 7 bases. Germline CDR1 and CDR2: MNHNS and SASEGT. The CDR3 length is 14 residues. V shed 6 bases, J shed 4 bases, and the junction held 8 bases outside the gene matches. CDR3 sequence: CASSDQGVGTEAFF. The CDR3 DNA follows: TGTGCCAGCAGCGACCAGGGGGTCGGCACTGAAGCTTTCTTT.

The chain carries TRBV5-1 and TRBJ2-2; D perhaps matches TRBD1 (6 bases). Trimming pared 6 bases from V and 6 bases from J, leaving 18 bases between. The CDR3 is 15 amino acids. Germline V CDR1 and CDR2: SGHRS, YFSETQ. CDR3 loop: CASNPVAGVAGELFF. The CDR3 nucleotides are TGCGCCAGCAACCCTGTTGCAGGGGTCGCCGGGGAGCTGTTTTTT.

The chain links TRBV28 to TRBJ1-2; D unclear. V was clipped by 2 bases and J by 6 bases, with 7 bases between them. The CDR3 totals 12 residues. Germline CDR1 MDHEN, CDR2 SYDVKM. CDR3 in amino acids: CASSLVTDGYTF. Here the CDR3 DNA reads TGTGCCAGCAGTTTAGTTACTGATGGCTACACCTTC.

This clone is labeled medium-sized. The genes are TRBV19 and TRBJ1-4; 9 bases are shared with TRBD1. The germline CDR1 and CDR2 sequences are LNHDA and SQIVND (reference sequence). The length of the CDR3 is 15 residues. With 7 bases clipped from V and 0 bases from J, the junction kept 3 bases outside the gene matches. The CDR3 DNA is TGTGCCAGTAAGGGACAGGGAGCAACTAATGAAAAACTGTTTTTT. This encodes CASKGQGATNEKLFF.

The CDR3 spells CASSGTEEETQYF. As DNA, the CDR3 is TGTGCCAGCAGCGGGACAGAAGAAGAGACCCAGTACTTC. The V and J genes are TRBV7-3 and TRBJ2-5; TRBD1 matches at 7 bases. The V gene end was trimmed by 5 bases and the J gene end by 3 bases; junction bases not matched to a gene: 3. The CDR3 has 13 amino acids. The germline CDR1 and CDR2 sequences are SGHTA and FQGTGA.